The 26 T cell receptor beta chains reported below all come from one sample, sequenced in a study of CD8 T cells in ankylosing spondylitis. Study conclusions and caveats: Seven or eight highly homologous variants formed a TCR beta motif that appeared characteristic of ankylosing spondylitis blood.

Their specific antigens are unknown. In TCRdb, the 5' RACE reads were re-called with MiXCR into one record per CDR3 protein. The profile shows some 220,000 distinct CDR3 sequences, 7% to 8% of them singletons. What was sequenced was blood, either unsorted or a sorted T cell fraction (not recorded which). The receptors shown here come from a male donor with ankylosing spondylitis.

At least ten counts were recorded for this clonotype. This chain joins TRBV6-1 and TRBJ1-1, with D maybe TRBD1 (5 bases). The germline V gene encodes CDR1 MNHNS and CDR2 SASEGT. This CDR3 has 14 residues. Deletions cut 11 bases from V and 8 bases from J, with 24 bases between. In nucleotides, the CDR3 is TGTGCCGCCCGTAAAGGCACAGGACCCGGGGAAGCTTTCTTT. It encodes CAARKGTGPGEAFF.

The gene calls are TRBV6-1 and TRBJ2-2; D is unclear. The CDR3 runs to 13 residues. CDR1 is MNHNS, CDR2 SASEGT, per germline. V was pared by 2 bases and J by 8 bases, with 9 bases between. The CDR3 nucleotides are TGTGCCAGCAGTGAATCCCGGCGGGGGGAGCTGTTTTTT. Its translation is CASSESRRGELFF.

This clonotype came up many times. This chain joins TRBV7-9 and TRBJ1-1; unclear D gene. The V gene's germline CDR1 is SEHNR and CDR2 FQNEAQ (reference sequence). The length of the CDR3 is 11 residues. V was clipped by 4 bases and J by 8 bases, with 8 bases between them. CDR3 amino acids: CASSWGGEAFF. The CDR3 DNA sequence: TGTGCCAGCAGCTGGGGTGGGGAAGCTTTCTTT.

This clonotype was recorded a few times. V is TRBV7-2 and J is TRBJ2-2; TRBD1 matches at 10 bases. CDR3 length equals 16 residues. Germline loops: CDR1 SGHTA, CDR2 FQGNSA. With 3 bases clipped from V and 5 bases from J, the junction kept 6 bases outside the gene matches. The CDR3 loop reads CASSFSPGQGTGELFF. Written as DNA, the CDR3 is TGTGCCAGCAGCTTTTCACCGGGACAGGGGACCGGGGAGCTGTTTTTT.

The rearrangement uses TRBV5-5 and TRBJ2-2; 10 nucleotides align to TRBD2. The CDR3 sequence is 16 residues long. Trimming removed 4 bases from V and 1 base from J; junction bases left unmatched: 4. CDR1 SGHKS and CDR2 YYEKEE come from the germline V gene (reference sequence). The CDR3 nucleotides read TGTGCCAGCAGCACCGCTAGCGGGGGGAACACCGGGGAGCTGTTTTTT. Amino acid sequence: CASSTASGGNTGELFF.

This clonotype showed up many times. CDR3 region: CASSLISGVSTDTQYF. The DNA of the CDR3 is TGTGCCAGCAGTTTGATTTCAGGGGTCAGCACAGATACGCAGTATTTT. V is TRBV12-3 or TRBV12-4 and J is TRBJ2-3, with D possibly being TRBD1 (6 bases). The CDR3 runs 16 residues. V dropped 3 bases and J dropped 0 bases, with 13 bases sitting between them.

This clonotype was picked up many times. This chain joins TRBV10-3 and TRBJ2-3; D gene uncertain. There are 14 residues in the CDR3. V dropped 2 bases and J dropped 5 bases, with 11 bases sitting between them. Looked up from germline, CDR1 is ENHRY and CDR2 is SYGVKD. The CDR3 reads CAISEMSGEDTQYF. CDR3 coding DNA: TGTGCCATCAGTGAGATGTCTGGGGAAGATACGCAGTATTTT.

This clonotype appeared a few times. In nucleotides, the CDR3 is TGCGCCAGCAGTCAATCAACTAGCGGGAATCCGAAGGACTACGAGCAGTACTTC. Residues: CASSQSTSGNPKDYEQYF. The chain links TRBV23-1 to TRBJ2-7, with 10 bases matching TRBD2. TRBV23-1 is placed among ORFs of uncertain function. J lost 3 bases, V lost 0 bases, and 11 bases had no gene match. This CDR3 comprises 18 residues.

This rearrangement joins TRBV4-3 to TRBJ2-7; D assignment may be TRBD1 or TRBD2 (5 bases each). The CDR3 runs to 15 residues. V was cut by 0 bases and J by 3 bases, with 12 bases left in between. Germline-derived CDR1 and CDR2 are LGHNA and YSLEER. The CDR3 spells CASSQDPGTGYEQYF. The CDR3 coding sequence is TGCGCCAGCAGCCAAGATCCCGGGACGGGCTACGAGCAGTACTTC.

This clonotype occurred many times. The genes are TRBV29-1 and TRBJ2-2; TRBD1 matches at 7 bases. CDR1 is SQVTM, CDR2 ANQGSEA, per germline. The CDR3 loop spans 14 amino acids. With 4 bases clipped from V and 6 bases from J, the junction kept 8 bases outside the gene matches. CDR3 DNA sequence: TGCAGCGTTGCGACAGGGAGACGGGCCGGGGAGCTGTTTTTT. Protein product: CSVATGRRAGELFF.

This clonotype was recorded many times. The chain joins TRBV13 to TRBJ1-4, with D possibly being TRBD1 (6 bases). The CDR3 totals 18 residues. With 5 bases removed from V and 0 bases from J, the gap between germline ends came to 19 bases. Germline CDR1 is PRHDT and CDR2 is FYEKMQ (reference sequence). The chain's CDR3 is CASSLRGWTPTTNEKLFF. Here the CDR3 DNA reads TGTGCCAGCAGCCTAAGGGGGTGGACCCCCACAACTAATGAAAAACTGTTTTTT.

This clonotype has a count of ten or more. The rearrangement links TRBV28 to TRBJ2-7; D uncertain. Trimming left V 6 bases short and J 1 base short, with 16 bases between. Per the germline V gene, CDR1 is MDHEN and CDR2 is SYDVKM. The CDR3 runs 15 residues. Written as DNA, the CDR3 is TGTGCCAGCAGGCACACGTTTGGGGTATCCTACGAGCAGTACTTC. It is translated as CASRHTFGVSYEQYF. The full variable domain, its missing parts supplied by reference TRBV28 and TRBJ2-7, is DVKVTQSSRYLVKRTGEKVFLECVQDMDHENMFWYRQDPGLGLRLIYFSYDVKMKEKGDIPEGYSVSREKKERFSLILESASTNQTSMYLCASRHTFGVSYEQYFGPGTRLTVT.

This clonotype was seen many times. The chain has TRBV15 and TRBJ2-3; D unresolved. CDR3 length: 14 residues. Trimming stripped 4 bases from V and 0 bases from J, with 8 bases between. Germline-derived CDR1 and CDR2 are LNHNV and YYDKDF (reference sequence). In DNA form, the CDR3 reads TGTGCCACCAGCACGGACCTTAGCACAGATACGCAGTATTTT. It translates to CATSTDLSTDTQYF.

This clonotype was detected many times. The chain employs TRBV4-2 and TRBJ2-7; D may match TRBD1 or TRBD2 (6 bases each). Germline-derived CDR1 and CDR2 are LGHNA and YNFKEQ. Trimming removed 0 bases at V and 1 base at J, with 10 bases between. This CDR3 is built from 15 residues. The CDR3 DNA reads as TGTGCCAGCAGCCAAGAAGGGGGGCAGTCCTACGAGCAGTACTTC. Residues: CASSQEGGQSYEQYF.

In its sample, this clonotype was seen many times. The DNA for the CDR3 is TGCAGTGCCGGCCGCTACGAGCAGTACTTC. Translating gives CSAGRYEQYF. The rearrangement links TRBV20-1 to TRBJ2-7; no firm D call. CDR3 length: 10 amino acids. Trimming cost V 6 bases and J 3 bases, with 6 bases left between them. Germline V gives CDR1 DFQATT, CDR2 SNEGSKA (reference sequence).

The rearrangement joins TRBV27 to TRBJ2-1, with D possibly being TRBD2 (7 bases). V gave up 7 bases and J gave up 4 bases, with 17 bases separating them. The CDR3 consists of 15 residues. Germline V CDR1 and CDR2: MNHEY, SMNVEV (reference sequence). CDR3 DNA sequence: TGTGCCAGCACAAGAGGGGGAGCGGGATACAATGAGCAGTTCTTC. Translation: CASTRGGAGYNEQFF.

This clonotype has a count of ten or more. At one end, the junction sequence differs from germline, possibly due to a read error. This chain joins TRBV7-7 and TRBJ2-1; 7 positions match TRBD2. Per germline, CDR1 SSHAT and CDR2 FNYEAQ (reference sequence). This CDR3 region has 15 residues. The CDR3 sequence is CASSLSGIGYNEQFF. The CDR3 region has the DNA TGTGCTAGCAGCTTAAGCGGGATAGGCTACAATGAGCAGTTCTTC.

Within the sample, this clonotype is medium-sized. The CDR3 DNA follows: TGTGCCAGCAGCCCACCGGGACAGACGAACCAGTACTTC. This codes for CASSPPGQTNQYF. The rearrangement uses TRBV7-9 and TRBJ2-5, with 7 positions matching TRBD1. V gave up 5 bases and J gave up 10 bases; unmatched junction bases: 10. There are 13 residues in the CDR3. The germline V gene has CDR1 SEHNR and CDR2 FQNEAQ (reference sequence).

The rearrangement joins TRBV5-1 to TRBJ2-7; either TRBD1 or TRBD2 may fit D (5 bases each). The CDR3 spans 12 residues. CDR1 is SGHRS, CDR2 YFSETQ, per germline. Trimming took 6 bases from V and 2 from J, leaving 9 bases between them. The CDR3 region has the DNA TGCGCCAGCACCGGGACGACCTACGAGCAGTACTTC. Amino acids: CASTGTTYEQYF. The variable domain in full, completed from reference TRBV5-1 and TRBJ2-7, reads KAGVTQTPRYLIKTRGQQVTLSCSPISGHRSVSWYQQTPGQGLQFLFEYFSETQRNKGNFPGRFSGRQFSNSRSEMNVSTLELGDSALYLCASTGTTYEQYFGPGTRLTVT.

Only a few counts were recorded for this clonotype. The gene calls are TRBV11-1 and TRBJ1-2; D ambiguous. The CDR3 runs 13 residues. The V end was cut by 4 bases, the J end by 6 bases, with 12 bases between. Per germline, CDR1 SGHAT and CDR2 FQDESV (reference sequence). CDR3 sequence reads: CASSYSGSNGYTF. CDR3 DNA sequence: TGTGCCAGCAGCTACTCCGGGAGCAATGGCTACACCTTC. Based on the CDR3 plus reference TRBV11-1 and TRBJ1-2, the full variable domain is EAEVAQSPRYKITEKSQAVAFWCDPISGHATLYWYRQILGQGPELLVQFQDESVVDDSQLPKDRFSAERLKGVDSTLKIQPAELGDSAMYLCASSYSGSNGYTFGSGTRLTVV.

The chain has TRBV7-6 and TRBJ2-2; no reliable D call. Germline loops: CDR1 SGHVS, CDR2 FNYEAQ. V was clipped by 4 bases and J by 10 bases, with 10 bases between them. This CDR3 comprises 12 residues. This CDR3 is CASSSDSEELFF. As DNA, the CDR3 is TGTGCCAGCAGCTCCGACTCTGAGGAGCTGTTTTTT.

This clonotype was observed many times. The rearrangement links TRBV6-5 to TRBJ2-7; possible D gene TRBD2, 5 bases. The CDR3 is 16 amino acids. Germline lookup yields CDR1 MNHEY and CDR2 SVGAGI. V was cut by 3 bases and J by 1 base, with 16 bases left in between. The CDR3 DNA reads TGTGCCAGCAGTTATGGGGAGTACGTCGGATCCTACGAGCAGTACTTC. Its protein product is CASSYGEYVGSYEQYF.

This chain uses TRBV7-3 with TRBJ1-1; possible D gene TRBD1, 5 bases. CDR1 SGHTA and CDR2 FQGTGA come from the germline V gene. The V and J ends lost 5 bases and 4 bases respectively, with 17 bases between them. This CDR3 spans 15 amino acids. For the CDR3, the DNA is TGTGCCAGCAGCCCAACTGGGGACCTTAGCACTGAAGCTTTCTTT. Protein sequence: CASSPTGDLSTEAFF.

In its sample, this clonotype was seen many times. CDR3 region: CASTWDANQHEQFF. The CDR3 DNA reads as TGCGCCAGCACTTGGGACGCGAATCAGCATGAGCAGTTCTTC. The J gene is TRBJ2-1, the V gene TRBV5-1; D is perhaps TRBD1 or TRBD2 (5 bases each). The V end lost 6 bases, the J end lost 8 bases, and 18 bases lay between the germline ends. Germline loops: CDR1 SGHRS, CDR2 YFSETQ. This CDR3 is 14 amino acids long. The full variable domain, with the rest looked up from reference TRBV5-1 and TRBJ2-1, is KAGVTQTPRYLIKTRGQQVTLSCSPISGHRSVSWYQQTPGQGLQFLFEYFSETQRNKGNFPGRFSGRQFSNSRSEMNVSTLELGDSALYLCASTWDANQHEQFFGPGTRLTVL.

This clonotype was seen at least ten times. V gene TRBV29-1 combines with J gene TRBJ1-1; possibly TRBD1 for D (6 bases). The V and J ends lost 7 bases and 0 bases respectively, with 15 bases between them. Per the germline V gene, CDR1 is SQVTM and CDR2 is ANQGSEA. The CDR3 is 14 amino acids. Here the CDR3 DNA reads TGCAGCGCAAATCCACAGGGCGTGAACACTGAAGCTTTCTTT. Its protein product is CSANPQGVNTEAFF.

This clonotype has just a few counts. The chain has TRBV4-3 and TRBJ2-1; the D gene is possibly TRBD2 (6 bases). Germline V gene sequence: CDR1 LGHNA, CDR2 YSLEER. The CDR3 totals 15 residues. The germline V and J ends were trimmed by 0 bases and 6 bases, with 12 bases remaining between them. CDR3 DNA: TGCGCCAGCAGCCAAGACGGGAGTTGGGGCAATGAGCAGTTCTTC. Amino acids: CASSQDGSWGNEQFF.